The sample holds one count of the clone carrying this TCR beta chain. Its antigen is undetermined. Germline CDR1 reads SNHLY; CDR2 reads FYNNEI. V lost 0 bases and J lost 3, with 5 bases in between. This CDR3 has 13 amino acids. This sample is part of a study of T cell responses to AZD1222 COVID-19 vaccine. Whole-study context: Timing groups of about 4 and about 12 weeks for second doses were pooled.

Sequenced by immunoSEQ multiplex PCR; TCRdb stores in-frame clones only, minus some. The table lists 110,000 or so clones, 80% to 90% of them singletons. Findings of the study overall: Donors were mostly white British, more females; clonal diversity possibly underestimated. Unmutated variant regions reportedly attract nearly half of all spike-specific TCRs. All repertoire sampling was performed exclusively after the peak T cell response.

This TCR was recovered from an adult in good health. Sequenced material: peripheral blood, taken on day 0 of AZD1222 vaccination. The chain links TRBV2 to TRBJ1-2; D gene ambiguous. The CDR3 protein is CASSEAGHYGYTF. CDR3 sequence (DNA): TGTGCCAGCAGTGAAGCTGGACACTATGGCTACACCTTC. The variable domain in full, completed from reference TRBV2 and TRBJ1-2, reads EPEVTQTPSHQVTQMGQEVILRCVPISNHLYFYWYRQILGQKVEFLVSFYNNEISEKSEIFDDQFSVERPDGSNFTLKIRSTKLEDSAMYFCASSEAGHYGYTFGSGTRLTVV.